What follows are 32 T cell receptor beta chains derived from one specimen sequenced in a study of blood T cell repertoires in COVID-19. Measured with immunoSEQ multiplex PCR; TCRdb has only the in-frame clones, and not every one. The top ten hold 2% to 3% of the sample, which has around 140,000 clones, around 86% seen once. Material for sequencing was peripheral blood. These receptors originate from a man aged 45-65 years with active COVID-19.

The V gene is TRBV4-3, the J gene TRBJ2-1; 7 bases align to TRBD2. With V trimmed by 0 bases and J by 0 bases, 8 bases remained unmatched. The CDR3 has 18 residues. Germline V lookup: CDR1 LGHNA, CDR2 YSLEER. The chain's CDR3 is CASSQEEGGGSSYNEQFF. In DNA form, the CDR3 reads TGCGCCAGCAGCCAAGAAGAGGGCGGGGGAAGCTCCTACAATGAGCAGTTCTTC.

Regarding this clone: The sample contains more than one DNA sequence encoding this CDR3. DNA of the CDR3: TGTGCCAGCAGGGAGGGCAGCACAGATACGCAGTATTTT. It yields the protein CASREGSTDTQYF. V is TRBV2 and J is TRBJ2-3; D is possibly TRBD2 (6 bases). Germline CDR1 and CDR2: SNHLY and FYNNEI. The CDR3 sequence is 13 residues long. The V end was cut by 6 bases, the J end by 0 bases, with 7 bases between.

V gene TRBV12-3 or TRBV12-4 combines with J gene TRBJ1-2; TRBD1 is a possible D gene (6 bases). V was clipped by 4 bases and J by 6 bases, with 12 bases between them. This CDR3 region has 13 residues. This CDR3 is CASSYGRGDGYTF. CDR3 coding DNA: TGTGCCAGCAGTTATGGGAGGGGGGATGGCTACACCTTC.

This chain joins TRBV6-2 or TRBV6-3 and TRBJ2-7; TRBD1 might be the D (5 bases). The V gene's germline CDR1 is MNHEY and CDR2 SVGEGT. This CDR3 region has 13 residues. Trimming shortened V by 3 bases and J by 3 bases, and 9 bases separated the two germline ends. In DNA form, the CDR3 reads TGTGCCAGCAGTTATCAGGGAATCTACGAGCAGTACTTC. Translating gives CASSYQGIYEQYF.

This rearrangement joins TRBV19 to TRBJ2-3; TRBD1 is a possible D gene (6 bases). The CDR3 runs to 14 residues. The V gene lost 5 bases and the J gene lost 4 bases, with 13 bases spanning the gap. Per the germline V gene, CDR1 is LNHDA and CDR2 is SQIVND (reference sequence). The CDR3 region has the DNA TGTGCCAGTAGTGACAGGAGGCGGCCAGATACGCAGTATTTT. Amino acid sequence: CASSDRRRPDTQYF.

The chain recombines TRBV6-6 with TRBJ1-5; 7 bases match TRBD1. The germline CDR1 and CDR2 sequences are MNHNY and SVGAGI (reference sequence). This CDR3 has 14 residues. J gave up 0 bases and V 11 bases, and 7 bases lay outside the gene matches. This chain's CDR3 is CAGAGGNSNQPQHF. The CDR3, as DNA: TGTGCCGGCGCAGGGGGAAATAGCAATCAGCCCCAGCATTTT.

V gene TRBV6-1 combines with J gene TRBJ1-2; D is unclear. The V gene lost 2 bases and the J gene lost 4 bases, with 14 bases spanning the gap. The CDR3 contains 15 residues. Germline CDR1 MNHNS, CDR2 SASEGT. CDR3 region: CASSERPGRGYGYTF. Written as DNA, the CDR3 is TGTGCCAGCAGTGAACGCCCGGGCCGGGGCTATGGCTACACCTTC.

This chain joins TRBV11-2 and TRBJ2-2, with D maybe TRBD2 (7 bases). Germline-derived CDR1 and CDR2 are SGHAT and FQNNGV. V was shortened by 1 base and J by 4 bases, with 19 bases between the two germline ends. The CDR3 extends over 18 amino acids. Here the CDR3 DNA reads TGTGCCAGCAGCTTAGTGGGGGGGGCCTATCCCGGCACCGGGGAGCTGTTTTTT. It codes for CASSLVGGAYPGTGELFF.

J is TRBJ2-2 and V is TRBV18; the match to TRBD2 covers 13 bases. CDR3 length: 17 amino acids. CDR1 and CDR2 (germline): KGHSH, LQKENI. With 4 bases clipped from V and 6 bases from J, the junction kept 8 bases outside the gene matches. Here the CDR3 reads CASSRTSGGAGAGELFF. DNA of the CDR3: TGTGCCAGCTCACGCACTAGCGGGGGGGCCGGAGCCGGGGAGCTGTTTTTT.

The V call is TRBV2, the J call TRBJ2-5, with TRBD1 identical over 8 bases. The length of the CDR3 is 16 residues. Germline V lookup: CDR1 SNHLY, CDR2 FYNNEI. Trimming removed 6 bases from V and 4 bases from J; junction bases left unmatched: 13. CDR3 protein: CASSPIIGQGGETQYF. As DNA, the CDR3 is TGTGCCAGCAGCCCTATAATAGGACAGGGAGGAGAGACCCAGTACTTC.

The chain recombines TRBV6-1 with TRBJ2-5; the D gene is possibly TRBD1 (5 bases). This CDR3 spans 17 amino acids. Per germline, CDR1 MNHNS and CDR2 SASEGT. Trimming took 4 bases from V and 2 from J, leaving 20 bases between them. The CDR3 protein is CASSGPPTDHLQETQYF. In DNA form, the CDR3 reads TGTGCCAGCAGTGGGCCCCCGACAGATCACCTTCAAGAGACCCAGTACTTC.

The J gene is TRBJ2-7, the V gene TRBV6-5; D possibly corresponds to TRBD2 (5 bases). CDR3 length equals 13 residues. The V end was cut by 7 bases, the J end by 3 bases, with 13 bases between. Germline V CDR1 and CDR2: MNHEY, SVGAGI. The CDR3 here is CASKWPGLYEQYF. In DNA form, the CDR3 reads TGTGCCAGCAAATGGCCTGGACTCTACGAGCAGTACTTC.

V usage is TRBV6-6 and J usage is TRBJ2-3, with 9 nucleotides matching TRBD2. Trimming cost V 0 bases and J 5 bases; bases outside gene matches: 6. The germline gives CDR1 MNHNY, CDR2 SVGAGI (reference sequence). This CDR3 is 16 amino acids long. CDR3 bases: TGTGCCAGCAGTTACTCTGGGCGGGGGGGCGAAGATACGCAGTATTTT. This encodes CASSYSGRGGEDTQYF.

J is TRBJ2-4 and V is TRBV21-1; the tabulated D call, TRBD2, remains unverified against the DNA. TRBV21-1 is recorded as a pseudogene. There are 18 residues in the CDR3. The CDR3 DNA reads as TGTGCCAGCAGCAAAAGGCCCGCGGGGGGGCTAGCCAAAAACATTCAGTACTTC. As protein: CASSKRPAGGLAKNIQYF.

The gene calls are TRBV12-5 and TRBJ2-2; D is unresolved. This CDR3 has 11 amino acids. Trimming removed 3 bases from V and 7 bases from J, with 3 bases in between. The V gene's germline CDR1 is LGHNT and CDR2 FRNRAP. CDR3 in amino acids: CASGFGGELFF. Written as DNA, the CDR3 is TGTGCTAGTGGTTTCGGCGGGGAGCTGTTTTTT.

The V and J genes are TRBV2 and TRBJ2-7; TRBD2 aligns across 8 bases. The CDR3 consists of 15 residues. The V segment lost 2 bases and the J segment 7 bases; nucleotides outside the gene matches: 10. The germline CDR1 and CDR2 sequences are SNHLY and FYNNEI. Here the CDR3 reads CASSERASGYGEQYF. The CDR3 DNA reads TGTGCCAGCAGTGAAAGGGCTAGCGGGTATGGGGAGCAGTACTTC.

On this clone: The same CDR3 also results from other DNA sequences found in this sample. The chain joins TRBV7-2 to TRBJ2-2, with 8 bases matching TRBD1. The CDR3 extends over 14 amino acids. The V and J ends lost 2 bases and 4 bases, in that order; junction bases with no gene match: 0. Germline V gives CDR1 SGHTA, CDR2 FQGNSA. The CDR3 DNA follows: TGTGCCAGCAGCTTAACAGGGGGCACCGGGGAGCTGTTTTTT. Amino acid sequence: CASSLTGGTGELFF.

The chain recombines TRBV5-4 with TRBJ1-6; 11 bases fit TRBD1. CDR3 length: 16 residues. Germline CDR1 SGHNT, CDR2 YYREEE (reference sequence). V dropped 0 bases and J dropped 9; count of bases not matched to a gene: 5. The chain's CDR3 is CASSLGGQGGGSPLHF. CDR3 DNA: TGTGCCAGCAGCTTGGGGGGACAGGGGGGAGGTTCACCCCTCCACTTT.

The V and J genes are TRBV7-2 and TRBJ2-2, with D possibly being TRBD2 (5 bases). Trimming took off 3 bases at V and 7 bases at J, with 9 bases between the two ends. This CDR3 comprises 13 residues. Germline V gene sequence: CDR1 SGHTA, CDR2 FQGNSA. The DNA for the CDR3 is TGTGCCAGCAGCTTGGGAGTGTACGGGGAGCTGTTTTTT. Amino acids: CASSLGVYGELFF.

This chain joins TRBV6-2 or TRBV6-3 and TRBJ1-2; no clear D gene. Germline-derived CDR1 and CDR2 are MNHEY and SVGEGT. This CDR3 has 12 amino acids. Trimming stripped 5 bases from V and 5 bases from J, with 9 bases between. The CDR3 protein is CASSKDYYGYTF. The CDR3 nucleotides read TGTGCCAGCAGTAAGGACTATTATGGCTACACCTTC.

The rearrangement links TRBV5-6 to TRBJ1-1, with a possible D match to TRBD1 (5 bases). The V end lost 3 bases, the J end lost 6 bases, and 18 bases lay between the germline ends. The CDR3 contains 15 residues. The germline gives CDR1 SGHDT, CDR2 YYEEEE. DNA of the CDR3: TGTGCCAGCAGCTCGGGGGATAAACGGAGTGCTGAAGCTTTCTTT. Protein product: CASSSGDKRSAEAFF.

The chain couples TRBV2 to TRBJ2-1; possibly TRBD2 for D (5 bases). CDR1 and CDR2 from the germline V gene are SNHLY and FYNNEI. The CDR3 is 15 residues long. The CDR3 loop reads CASAVRTPPYNEQFF. CDR3 coding DNA: TGTGCTAGCGCGGTCAGAACCCCTCCATACAATGAGCAGTTCTTC.

This clone was seen more than once but under ten times. This rearrangement joins TRBV6-1 to TRBJ1-5, with D possibly being TRBD1 (5 bases). This CDR3 is built from 14 residues. With 1 base removed from V and 8 bases from J, the gap between germline ends came to 12 bases. Germline CDR1 MNHNS, CDR2 SASEGT. CDR3 sequence (DNA): TGTGCCAGCAGTGAAGTTCGACTAGGGGAGCCCCAGCATTTT. Protein sequence: CASSEVRLGEPQHF.

This chain joins TRBV3-1 (or the pseudogene TRBV3-2) and TRBJ1-5; the match to TRBD1 covers 7 bases. Germline assignment: CDR1 LGHDT and CDR2 YNNKEL (reference sequence). After removal of 5 bases from V and 4 bases from J, the junction contained 2 bases not matched to a gene. The CDR3 is 13 amino acids. CDR3 DNA sequence: TGTGCCAGCAGCGCGACAGGGAATCAGCCCCAGCATTTT. Translating it yields CASSATGNQPQHF.

The rearrangement uses TRBV13 and TRBJ2-7, with 7 bases aligning to TRBD1. Germline assignment: CDR1 PRHDT and CDR2 FYEKMQ (reference sequence). This CDR3 region has 14 residues. V lost 5 bases and J lost 6; bases outside the gene matches: 10. CDR3 nucleotides: TGTGCCAGCAGCCCCGGGGACAGTAGTGTCGAGCAGTACTTC. Residues: CASSPGDSSVEQYF.

This CDR3 reads CAWEAWRGPREQYF. Written as DNA, the CDR3 is TGTGCCTGGGAAGCCTGGAGAGGGCCAAGGGAGCAGTACTTC. The genes are TRBV30 and TRBJ2-7; D is perhaps TRBD2 (5 bases). The CDR3 consists of 14 residues. The V end lost 5 bases, the J end lost 7 bases, and 21 bases lay between the germline ends. Germline V gives CDR1 GTSNPN, CDR2 SVGIG (reference sequence).

J is TRBJ2-2 and V is TRBV7-9; possibly TRBD2 for D (6 bases). CDR1 is SEHNR and CDR2 is FQNEAQ in the germline V gene (reference sequence). The V end lost 5 bases, the J end lost 7 bases, and 14 bases lay between the germline ends. The CDR3 is 14 amino acids. CDR3 protein: CASSPTGDGGELFF. As DNA, the CDR3 is TGTGCCAGCAGCCCGACGGGGGACGGCGGGGAGCTGTTTTTT.

The genes are TRBV12-3 or TRBV12-4 and TRBJ2-3, with D unclear. Trimming left V 5 bases short and J 8 bases short, with 11 bases between. The CDR3 is made up of 12 amino acids. The CDR3 nucleotides read TGTGCCAGCAGTCCTCCCACTGGTACGCAGTATTTT. Its translation is CASSPPTGTQYF.

The chain uses TRBV27 and TRBJ2-1; 9 nucleotides agree with TRBD1. With V trimmed by 5 bases and J by 8 bases, 13 bases remained unmatched. This CDR3 has 16 residues. From germline, CDR1 is MNHEY and CDR2 SMNVEV (reference sequence). CDR3 DNA sequence: TGTGCCAGCAGTGCCTTCGGTACAGGGGGCTTCGATGAGCAGTTCTTC. This translates into CASSAFGTGGFDEQFF.

The V call is TRBV27, the J call TRBJ1-1, with D perhaps matching TRBD1 (5 bases). The germline V gene has CDR1 MNHEY and CDR2 SMNVEV (reference sequence). The CDR3 runs 15 residues. The ends were cut back, 10 bases at V and 5 bases at J, with 23 bases in the middle. The CDR3 nucleotides read TGTGCCACAAAGCCCCGATTGGGGGGAAAGACTGAAGCTTTCTTT. It translates to CATKPRLGGKTEAFF.

A note on this clone: Germline and junction disagree at one end, which may indicate a read error. V and J are TRBV11-2 and TRBJ2-1, with 8 bases lining up with TRBD1. In germline, CDR1 is SGHAT, CDR2 FQNNGV. CDR3 size: 13 residues. The CDR3 loop reads CASSLDPRTGLIF. CDR3 nucleotides: TGTGCCAGCAGCTTAGATCCCAGGACAGGGCTGATCTTC. The whole variable domain, filled in from reference TRBV11-2 and TRBJ2-1, reads EAGVAQSPRYKIIEKRQSVAFWCNPISGHATLYWYQQILGQGPKLLIQFQNNGVVDDSQLPKDRFSAERLKGVDSTLKIQPAKLEDSAVYLCASSLDPRTGLIFGPGTRLTVL.

This chain links TRBV2 with TRBJ2-7; a possible D gene is TRBD1 (5 bases). The germline V gene has CDR1 SNHLY and CDR2 FYNNEI. The CDR3 contains 13 residues. V lost 4 bases and J 3 bases, leaving 10 bases between the germline ends. CDR3 nucleotides: TGTGCCAGCAGTGTGGAGCAGGGCTACGAGCAGTACTTC. It translates to CASSVEQGYEQYF. The whole variable domain, filled in from reference TRBV2 and TRBJ2-7, reads EPEVTQTPSHQVTQMGQEVILRCVPISNHLYFYWYRQILGQKVEFLVSFYNNEISEKSEIFDDQFSVERPDGSNFTLKIRSTKLEDSAMYFCASSVEQGYEQYFGPGTRLTVT.